The present entry profiles one T cell receptor (beta chain) with its context. What it binds is unknown. These data are taken from a study of a mutant IDH1 vaccine in newly diagnosed glioma. Whole-study context: Previous care, which was radiotherapy, temozolomide, or both, most often involved both.

The CDR3 has 14 residues. Per germline, CDR1 SGHTA and CDR2 FQGTGA. V dropped 5 bases and J dropped 6; count of bases not matched to a gene: 7. As for time point: week 23, last vaccination. A single vaccine dose contained 300 ug of mutant IDH1 20-mer peptide, and topical imiquimod was used with it. Those who donated had recent WHO grade 3 or 4 IDH1-mutant, ATRX-lost astrocytomas. Repertoires were generated with immunoSEQ multiplex PCR, while TCRdb's copy carries only in-frame clones and drops some. Of around 29,000 clones detected, over 80% appear once; the ten largest clones hold approximately 8%. Study results and limitations: Top-clonotype changes in peripheral T cells seemed unrelated to pseudoprogression. Immune responses arising from the vaccine appeared in about 92% of patients.

This sequence joins TRBV7-3 and TRBJ2-1; 7 bases align to TRBD2. The receptor was derived from a woman under 30 with glioma. The material was PBMCs, obtained from a glioma patient whose treatment included an IDH1 peptide vaccine. CDR3 nucleotides: TGTGCCAGCAGCCCCGTAGGCGGGAGCAATGAGCAGTTCTTC. Translated, it gives CASSPVGGSNEQFF. Looking up the rest from reference TRBV7-3 and TRBJ2-1 gives the full variable domain: GAGVSQTPSNKVTEKGKYVELRCDPISGHTALYWYRQSLGQGPEFLIYFQGTGAADDSGLPNDRFFAVRPEGSVSTLKIQRTERGDSAVYLCASSPVGGSNEQFFGPGTRLTVL.